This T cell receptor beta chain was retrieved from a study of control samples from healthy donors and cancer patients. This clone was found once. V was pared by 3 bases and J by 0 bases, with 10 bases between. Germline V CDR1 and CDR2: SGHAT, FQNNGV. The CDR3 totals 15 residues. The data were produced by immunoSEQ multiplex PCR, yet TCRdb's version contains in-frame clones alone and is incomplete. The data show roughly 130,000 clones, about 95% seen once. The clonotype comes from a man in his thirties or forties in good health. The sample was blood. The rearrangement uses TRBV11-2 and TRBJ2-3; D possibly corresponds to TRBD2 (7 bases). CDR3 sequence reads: CASSFAGASTDTQYF. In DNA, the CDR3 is TGTGCCAGCAGCTTTGCGGGGGCTAGCACAGATACGCAGTATTTT.